These 13 T cell receptor beta chains originate from one sample sequenced in a study of blood T cell repertoires in COVID-19. Some clones are missing from TCRdb's copy, which holds only in-frame ones; the method was immunoSEQ multiplex PCR. The sample includes 55,000 to 90,000 clones, around nine tenths seen only once; the top ten take about an eighth. Sequencing was performed on peripheral blood. These receptors all stem from a woman aged 55 to 70 with acute or convalescent COVID-19.

The V call is TRBV5-1, the J call TRBJ2-7, with 10 positions matching TRBD2. Germline CDR1 reads SGHRS; CDR2 reads YFSETQ. V shed 7 bases and J 0 bases; nucleotides not matched to a gene: 7. The CDR3 runs to 15 residues. The CDR3 spells CASGDGTSVSYEQYF. The CDR3 bases are TGCGCCAGCGGCGACGGGACTAGCGTCTCCTACGAGCAGTACTTC.

The rearrangement links TRBV5-1 to TRBJ2-7; TRBD1 aligns across 9 bases. J gave up 2 bases and V 4 bases, and 7 bases lay outside the gene matches. The V gene's germline CDR1 is SGHRS and CDR2 YFSETQ. CDR3 size: 15 residues. CDR3 amino acids: CASSARQGGPYEQYF. The DNA for the CDR3 is TGCGCCAGCAGCGCCCGACAGGGGGGTCCCTACGAGCAGTACTTC.

The chain recombines TRBV3-1 (or the pseudogene TRBV3-2) with TRBJ2-1; 10 bases match TRBD1. The CDR3 length is 15 residues. J gave up 3 bases and V 4 bases, and 3 bases lay outside the gene matches. CDR1 is LGHDT and CDR2 is YNNKEL in the germline V gene (reference sequence). The CDR3, as DNA: TGTGCCAGCAGCCCGGGACAGGGGTTCTACAATGAGCAGTTCTTC. This gives the protein CASSPGQGFYNEQFF.

The chain employs TRBV10-2 and TRBJ2-7; possibly TRBD1 for D (6 bases). Trimming cost V 3 bases and J 4 bases, with 10 bases left between them. This CDR3 is built from 13 residues. CDR1 and CDR2 from the germline V gene are WSHSY and SAAADI. CDR3 nucleotides: TGCGCCAGCAGTGAATGGCAGGGGTACGAGCAGTACTTC. Translated: CASSEWQGYEQYF.

The chain uses TRBV19 and TRBJ2-5; TRBD2 aligns across 13 bases. Germline lookup yields CDR1 LNHDA and CDR2 SQIVND (reference sequence). The CDR3 is 18 residues long. The V and J ends lost 6 bases and 1 base, in that order; junction bases with no gene match: 11. The CDR3 nucleotides read TGTGCCAGTAGCAAGACTAGCGGGGGGTCCGGGGTCCAAGAGACCCAGTACTTC. Translated: CASSKTSGGSGVQETQYF.

V usage is TRBV5-6 and J usage is TRBJ2-3; 9 positions match TRBD2. This CDR3 spans 16 amino acids. The V segment lost 4 bases and the J segment 8 bases; nucleotides outside the gene matches: 14. The germline V gene encodes CDR1 SGHDT and CDR2 YYEEEE. In nucleotides, the CDR3 is TGTGCCAGCAGCGGGAAGTGGCGGGGGGGCCTCGGTACGCAGTATTTT. Protein sequence: CASSGKWRGGLGTQYF.

This chain joins TRBV2 and TRBJ2-7, with 10 positions matching TRBD1. After removal of 0 bases from V and 5 bases from J, the junction contained 4 bases not matched to a gene. This CDR3 contains 15 residues. CDR1 is SNHLY and CDR2 is FYNNEI in the germline V gene. The DNA for the CDR3 is TGTGCCAGCAGTGAAGCGCGGGACAGGGGCAACGAGCAGTACTTC. Its protein is CASSEARDRGNEQYF.

The chain recombines TRBV9 with TRBJ2-3; D is possibly TRBD2 (7 bases). Germline V gene sequence: CDR1 SGDLS, CDR2 YYNGEE. V dropped 0 bases and J dropped 2 bases, with 22 bases sitting between them. CDR3 length equals 19 residues. The CDR3 nucleotides read TGTGCCAGCAGCGTAGATGTGGGGGGGCCTGTAAAGGCCACAGATACGCAGTATTTT. This gives the protein CASSVDVGGPVKATDTQYF.

J is TRBJ1-2 and V is TRBV6-4; TRBD1 agrees at 9 bases. With V trimmed by 5 bases and J by 10 bases, 11 bases remained unmatched. Germline loops: CDR1 MRHNA, CDR2 SNTAGT. The CDR3 totals 14 residues. CDR3 DNA sequence: TGTGCCAGCAGTAAAGAGGGACAGGGCGATGACTACACCTTC. Protein product: CASSKEGQGDDYTF.

The chain joins TRBV29-1 to TRBJ2-7, with a possible D match to TRBD2 (5 bases). The germline CDR1 and CDR2 sequences are SQVTM and ANQGSEA. The CDR3 spans 10 residues. V gave up 6 bases and J gave up 6 bases, with 9 bases separating them. Here the CDR3 reads CSVREGEQYF. CDR3 nucleotide sequence: TGCAGCGTCAGAGAGGGCGAGCAGTACTTC.

The V call is TRBV2, the J call TRBJ2-1; TRBD2 matches at 8 bases. V was clipped by 4 bases and J by 6 bases; unmatched bases: 8. Germline assignment: CDR1 SNHLY and CDR2 FYNNEI. There are 15 residues in the CDR3. CDR3 coding DNA: TGTGCCAGCAGTGGGAGACTAGCGCGGATCAATGAGCAGTTCTTC. Translation gives CASSGRLARINEQFF.

The chain's CDR3 is CASSEYDRAGNTIYF. The CDR3 nucleotides are TGTGCCAGCAGTGAATATGACAGGGCAGGAAACACCATATATTTT. The chain combines TRBV25-1 with TRBJ1-3, with 7 bases matching TRBD1. CDR1 MGHDK and CDR2 SYGVNS come from the germline V gene. V lost 0 bases to trimming and J lost 4 bases; unmatched junction nucleotides: 3. The length of the CDR3 is 15 residues.

The CDR3 reads CASSFPGTVTEAFF. In DNA form, the CDR3 reads TGTGCCAGCAGCTTTCCCGGGACAGTCACTGAAGCTTTCTTT. The chain combines TRBV7-9 with TRBJ1-1; 7 nucleotides line up with TRBD1. CDR1 SEHNR and CDR2 FQNEAQ come from the germline V gene (reference sequence). Trimming at V came to 3 bases and at J to 4 bases, leaving 5 bases not matched to a gene. The length of the CDR3 is 14 residues.